These 9 T cell receptor beta chains share one sample of origin, sequenced in a study of T cells in localized non-small cell lung cancer. The assay was immunoSEQ multiplex PCR, and TCRdb's table has in-frame clones only and misses some. The data hold over 2,000 clones, with approximately 25% observed a single time. The sample here was lung tumor tissue, taken before any cancer treatment. The receptors here all came from a woman between 35 and 75 years old with stage II lung adenocarcinoma.

The gene calls are TRBV11-3 and TRBJ2-1, with D maybe TRBD2 (6 bases). The CDR3 extends over 14 amino acids. V lost 4 bases and J lost 5, with 12 bases in between. Germline V lookup: CDR1 SGHNT, CDR2 YENEEA. The CDR3 DNA sequence: TGTGCCAGCAGCTCCGGGACTCGGGACAATGAGCAGTTCTTC. Protein: CASSSGTRDNEQFF.

In this sample, this clone is medium-sized. The junction departs from germline at one end; a sequencing error may be responsible. The gene calls are TRBV11-3 and TRBJ2-1; TRBD2 aligns across 7 bases. The CDR3 contains 15 residues. In germline, CDR1 is SGHNT, CDR2 YENEEA. The CDR3: CASSLSGGGSNEQFF. The CDR3 region has the DNA TGTGCTAGCAGCTTATCGGGAGGAGGGAGCAATGAGCAGTTCTTC.

The gene calls are TRBV6-8 and TRBJ2-7; D unclear. The CDR3 is 13 residues long. The V end was cut by 0 bases, the J end by 2 bases, with 5 bases between. Germline CDR1 is MNHGY and CDR2 is SAAAGT. The CDR3 loop reads CASSYSRTYEQYF. CDR3 sequence (DNA): TGTGCCAGCAGTTACTCGCGCACCTACGAGCAGTACTTC.

This clone was picked up a small number of times. This CDR3 reads CASRRTGPPTNEKLFF. CDR3 nucleotide sequence: TGTGCCAGCAGAAGGACAGGGCCCCCAACTAATGAAAAACTGTTTTTT. The chain uses TRBV6-8 and TRBJ1-4, with TRBD1 identical over 8 bases. Germline CDR1 MNHGY, CDR2 SAAAGT. V shed 6 bases and J 0 bases; nucleotides not matched to a gene: 6. The CDR3 contains 16 residues.

This clone has just a few counts. J is TRBJ2-7 and V is TRBV9; 7 bases line up with TRBD1. The V gene's germline CDR1 is SGDLS and CDR2 YYNGEE. The CDR3 is 17 amino acids. After removal of 0 bases from V and 0 bases from J, the junction contained 9 bases not matched to a gene. CDR3 nucleotide sequence: TGTGCCAGCAGCGTAGCCCGACAGGGACGATTCTCCTACGAGCAGTACTTC. Its protein is CASSVARQGRFSYEQYF.

A few counts support this clone. The chain is built from TRBV1 and TRBJ1-2; the table gives TRBD1 as D, unverified against the DNA. TRBV1 is described as a pseudogene. This CDR3 has 15 residues. CDR3 sequence reads: CASSPPTGFAAGYTF. The CDR3 nucleotides are TGCGCCAGCAGCCCGCCGACAGGGTTTGCCGCTGGCTACACCTTC.

This clone was seen more than once but under ten times. V is TRBV28 and J is TRBJ1-2; D unresolved. CDR3 length: 12 residues. Deletions cut 7 bases from V and 8 bases from J, with 14 bases between. CDR1 is MDHEN and CDR2 is SYDVKM in the germline V gene. For the CDR3, the DNA is TGTGCCAGCACTCACAGTTCTAAAGGCTACACCTTC. Encoded protein: CASTHSSKGYTF.

The J gene is TRBJ2-7, the V gene TRBV19; TRBD2 aligns across 9 bases. CDR3 length: 15 amino acids. The V segment lost 5 bases and the J segment 3 bases; nucleotides outside the gene matches: 8. Germline CDR1 LNHDA, CDR2 SQIVND (reference sequence). The CDR3 DNA follows: TGTGCCAGTAGTTATAGCGGGAGACAGAGCTACGAGCAGTACTTC. Translated: CASSYSGRQSYEQYF.

The chain recombines TRBV7-6 with TRBJ1-1; D remains ambiguous. Between the trimmed V and J ends, which lost 3 bases and 4 bases, there was a span of 15 bases. Looked up from germline, CDR1 is SGHVS and CDR2 is FNYEAQ. The CDR3 has 15 amino acids. The CDR3 reads CASSLAEGSGTEAFF. The CDR3, as DNA: TGTGCCAGCAGCTTGGCCGAGGGTTCAGGCACTGAAGCTTTCTTT.